Only a few counts were recorded for the clone carrying this T cell receptor (beta chain). These data belong to a study of Graves' ophthalmopathy and Graves' hyperthyroidism. The TCR beta CDR3 regions underwent amplification from RNA transcripts. Scientists carried out first-round RT-PCR using HTBI primers and then a second-round multiplex PCR. TCRdb re-called the multiplex PCR reads through MiXCR, storing one row per CDR3 protein. The sample lists 500,000 to 700,000 distinct CDR3 sequences, just under 40% occurring once. This CDR3 comprises 14 residues. Per the germline V gene, CDR1 is SNHLY and CDR2 is FYNNEI. Trimming pared 5 bases from V and 2 bases from J, leaving 10 bases between.

The rearrangement links TRBV2 to TRBJ1-3; D unresolved. Sequencing was done on a sample of peripheral blood or thyroid tissue (not recorded which). The clonotype comes from an adult man with Graves' hyperthyroidism. In nucleotides, the CDR3 is TGTGCCAGCAGTCCGGGAGAAACTGGAAACACCATATATTTT. It specifies CASSPGETGNTIYF. Using reference TRBV2 and TRBJ1-3 for the parts outside the CDR3, the full variable domain is EPEVTQTPSHQVTQMGQEVILRCVPISNHLYFYWYRQILGQKVEFLVSFYNNEISEKSEIFDDQFSVERPDGSNFTLKIRSTKLEDSAMYFCASSPGETGNTIYFGEGSWLTVV.